This TCR beta chain was captured by sequencing in a study of shared clonotypes between healthy human individuals (dated by TCRdb to 2020 to 2021). Some background on the complete study: The cohort included three men and a couple of women between 18 and 49 years of age. The study deeply sequenced blood TCR repertoires of five healthy adults to estimate repertoire size and the extent of clonotype sharing between individuals. Per donor, leukapheresis produced somewhere between about 0.8 and 9 billion PBMCs. Libraries were prepared and TCR repertoires were sequenced by different laboratories using diverse techniques, in order to increase sequencing depth and limit assay-specific biases. For each donor, three plates each were used for CD4 naive and CD4 memory, two plates were used for CD8 naive, and one plate was used for CD8 memory.

Reading from cysteine to phenylalanine, the CDR3 counts 13 amino acids. Only the CDR3 DNA is retained, 39 bases long and in frame from the first base. CDR1 and CDR2 are read off the germline V gene (reference sequence) as SGHAT and FQDESV. The junction shows trimming of 5 bases on V and 7 bases on J, plus 15 bases between the germline ends. Broader findings and caveats from the paper: Because the study included a small number of donors, the genetic and exposure-history diversity represented was limited. Compared with non-shared clonotypes, the clonotypes found in all four sorted-subset donors had higher generation probabilities. Naive subsets generally had larger estimated clonotype richness than memory subsets did. When a few donors were compared, the shared fraction of clonotypes was about 5.2% for naive CD4, approximately 3.5% for naive CD8, 2% to 2.5% for memory CD4, and under 0.5% for memory CD8. Incomplete sequencing was indicated by rarefaction of sorted-subset datasets, despite the large sequencing depth. Sampling was limited to blood, and TCR repertoires in tissue likely differ from TCR repertoires in blood. Pairwise subsampling led to the expectation that sequencing depth would affect the degree of clonotype sharing among donors.

Using the deep immunoSEQ assay, multiplex PCR amplified TCR CDR3 regions from genomic DNA. For each cell subset, the extracted genomic DNA was distributed evenly across all wells of several immunoSEQ 96-well plates, and each plate served as one replicate. For sorted subsets, roughly 200 ng of genomic DNA, equivalent to some 30,000 T cell genomes, went into each replicate PCR. The purified libraries were quantified using a Qubit 3.0 fluorometer, sized with a Bioanalyzer 2100, and then quantified again using the KAPA Library Quantification kit. A separate single-read 150-cycle Illumina NextSeq 550 flow cell was used to sequence each immunoSEQ 96-well plate. The paper's processing steps were these. Because the immunoSEQ output included only junctional sequences and no quality scores, the filtering could not be the same as the filtering used for full-length reads. Sequences were annotated with PyIR, a Python wrapper for IgBLAST v1.9, using IMGT germline references to assign V/J genes and CDR3. Reads were removed for weak V/J assignments (E-value above 1e-6), missing CDR3, stop codons, out-of-frame junctions, or ambiguous translated residues. V3J clonotypes were defined as sequences sharing an identical inferred V gene, J gene, and CDR3 amino acid sequence. To compute the percentage overlap between repertoires, the number of shared unique clonotypes was divided by the size of the smaller repertoire. Three approaches were used to assess repertoire richness: RTK rarefaction, the Chao1 estimator, and Recon v2.1 estimates of unobserved clonotypes. Generation probabilities for all TCRbeta clonotypes obtained by the gDNA method from several donors were computed using OLGA. TCRdb stores this immuneACCESS table with in-frame sequences only. Part of the clones is absent; in the studies checked, under half of the shortfall reflects unresolved V genes, and no reason is known for the rest. V, J and clone size are those of that table, while D and trimming were read from the DNA. The sample table records 850,000 to 1,200,000 clones; about 75% of these occur just once. Of the sample, about 1.5% is held by the ten largest clones.

Note on this clone: Its target antigen remains unknown. Base qualities were left out, and no much larger clone turns up one base away.

The donors were healthy, HIV-negative adults who had no recently reported acute infections or vaccinations. Every donor was a Caucasian adult residing in Nashville, Tennessee, USA. CD4+ T cells were enriched by magnetic negative selection, after which naive cells were positively selected on CD45RA and the negative fraction was taken as the memory subset. Blood was obtained by leukapheresis, after which PBMCs were separated by Ficoll-Histopaque density gradient centrifugation and cryopreserved in liquid nitrogen vapor phase. Analytical flow cytometry was used to check the purity and quantity of each magnetically sorted T cell population. Genomic DNA was isolated from every sorted fraction and measured by UV absorbance on a Nanodrop 2000c.

Sequenced sample: memory CD4+ T cells sorted from blood. This specimen's cell subset or site label, per the study, means: CD45RA-negative fraction. The origin of this receptor is a man aged 18-30 years in good health. The rearrangement combines TRBV11-1 with TRBJ2-7; the D gene is not confidently resolved. The encoded CDR3 is CASSLTGSGEQYF. The base sequence is TGTGCCAGCAGCCTTACGGGCTCCGGGGAGCAGTACTTC.